This record concerns one T cell receptor beta chain sequence. TCRdb fed the 5' RACE reads into MiXCR, producing one record per CDR3 protein. Of roughly 260,000 distinct CDR3 sequences in the sample, 15% to 20% were seen once. The CDR3 extends over 14 amino acids. The germline V and J ends were trimmed by 2 bases and 3 bases, with 10 bases remaining between them. Germline-derived CDR1 and CDR2 are SGHTS and YDEGEE. The data belong to a study of T-cell memory formation after mild COVID-19. This receptor was identified in a man aged 18 to 29 who had mild COVID-19 (a few samples of this study predate the infection). Cell type and time point are not known. The V gene is TRBV5-8, the J gene TRBJ2-3; D is undetermined. The sequenced sample was PBMCs or a T cell subset sorted from them (not recorded which). The CDR3 nucleotides are TGTGCCAGCAGCTTTTGGGTGGGGACAGATACGCAGTATTTT. Amino acid sequence: CASSFWVGTDTQYF.